This T cell receptor (beta chain) was recorded in a study of monozygotic twins with cystic fibrosis. General study points: Monozygotic CF twins shared more identical nucleotide clonotypes than unrelated patients. V usage most resembled the co-twin in 13 of 16 pairs. Age, concordance and disease severity did not associate with shared CDR3 numbers.

As for this clone: Its antigen is still unknown.

Germline V CDR1 and CDR2: MNHNS, SASEGT. V lost 4 bases and J lost 4; bases outside the gene matches: 11. The CDR3 covers 18 residues. Clones were sequenced by immunoSEQ multiplex PCR, and TCRdb holds only the in-frame ones, with some missing. The data show about 36,000 clones, over 70% seen once. J is TRBJ2-6 and V is TRBV6-1; 9 bases line up with TRBD1. The receptor's source is a girl aged 2 to 9 with cystic fibrosis. The specimen sequenced was blood. The CDR3 is CASSVTGQGSPGANVLTF. Written as DNA, the CDR3 is TGTGCCAGCAGTGTCACGGGACAGGGTTCTCCCGGGGCCAACGTCCTGACTTTC.